This T cell receptor (beta chain) was sequenced during a study of regulatory T cells in long-lasting Graves disease. At the level of the study: Graves' patients, newly diagnosed, had taken antithyroid drugs under 3 months.

Arm-PCR of CDR3 regions and iRepertoire HTBI primers were the basis on which TCR beta libraries were built. Original methodology: Samples revealed 50 to 70 TRBV and fewer than 15 TRBJ segments. TCRdb analysed the multiplex PCR reads with MiXCR anew, one entry per CDR3 protein. The V and J calls, along with clone size, are taken from TCRdb and not from the paper's own processing. The data show 550,000 to 650,000 distinct CDR3 sequences, more than 15% seen once. Ten or more counts support this clonotype. Time point of the sample: newly diagnosed GD, antithyroid drugs for less than 3 months. With RNA extracted from PBMCs as input, the TCR library was made. V was pared by 2 bases and J by 3 bases, with 10 bases of the junction left unmatched. The CDR3 length is 17 residues. The germline gives CDR1 SGHRS, CDR2 YFSETQ. This sample also belongs to another study, concerning T cells in Graves' hyperthyroidism and ophthalmopathy.

The chain has TRBV5-1 and TRBJ2-2; 7 bases align to TRBD1. The receptor comes from a man between 18 and 29 years old with Graves disease. Sample: peripheral blood mononuclear cells (PBMCs), taken at new diagnosis, from a patient treated with antithyroid drugs. This chain's CDR3 is CASSLQGNRGDTGELFF. The CDR3 DNA follows: TGCGCCAGCAGCTTACAGGGGAACCGAGGGGACACCGGGGAGCTGTTTTTT.